The entry below gives a single T cell receptor beta chain sequence along with its context. The junction departs from the called germline gene at one end, perhaps through a read error. In germline, CDR1 is MNHEY, CDR2 SVGAGI. This CDR3 is built from 14 residues. This specimen comes from a study of blood T cell repertoires in COVID-19. Overall study: Acute and convalescent COVID-19 samples came from the United States, Italy and Spain. From T cells, B-cell-depleted T cells, or PBMCs came the material, which was cDNA or gDNA.

In the source study's methods: Cell counts per sample came from amplifying reference gene primers. The protocol was immunoSEQ multiplex PCR, while the TCRdb copy is restricted to in-frame clones and leaves out a portion. V and J calls and clone size come straight from that table; D and trimming were deduced from the DNA. The sample records about 16,000 clones, 85% to 90% being singletons. The V gene is TRBV6-5, the J gene TRBJ1-1; a possible D gene is TRBD1 (6 bases). The sequence was obtained from a human donor with active COVID-19. The donor label of this sample is uncertain. The sequenced sample consisted of peripheral blood. The CDR3 loop reads CAGSYLRGNTEAFF. The CDR3 nucleotides read TGTGCCGGCAGTTACCTCAGGGGGAACACTGAAGCTTTCTTT.